These 2 T cell receptor beta chains share one sample of origin, sequenced in a study of PD-1 blockade in classical Hodgkin lymphoma. Every patient relapsed after autologous stem cell transplantation, and brentuximab vedotin exposure varied. The method was immunoSEQ multiplex PCR; TCRdb's version includes in-frame clones alone and lacks a portion of them. This sample has 55,000 to 75,000 clones; around 75% occur once, and the top ten carry about 9.1%. Sequencing used peripheral blood mononuclear cells (PBMCs), obtained before the second cycle of nivolumab. These TCRs come from a human donor with classical Hodgkin lymphoma.

This clone is a singleton in its sample. CDR3 sequence: CSVRPGTARETQYF. Here the CDR3 DNA reads TGCAGCGTTCGCCCCGGGACAGCCAGGGAGACCCAGTACTTC. V usage is TRBV29-1 and J usage is TRBJ2-5; 7 bases map to TRBD1. Losses at the gene ends were 5 bases for V and 5 bases for J; bases not matched to a gene: 11. Germline-derived CDR1 and CDR2 are SQVTM and ANQGSEA. The length of the CDR3 is 14 residues.

This chain connects TRBV7-8 to TRBJ2-7, with D perhaps assigned TRBD1 or TRBD2 (5 bases each). CDR1 and CDR2 from the germline V gene are SGHVS and FQNEAQ. The CDR3 covers 14 residues. V shed 1 base and J shed 0 bases, with 7 bases lying between them. The CDR3 DNA reads TGTGCCAGCAGCTTAGAGAGGGGCTCCTACGAGCAGTACTTC. Encoded protein: CASSLERGSYEQYF. The full variable domain, in which reference TRBV7-8 and TRBJ2-7 provide the parts outside the CDR3, is GAGVSQSPRYKVAKRGQDVALRCDPISGHVSLFWYQQALGQGPEFLTYFQNEAQLDKSGLPSDRFFAERPEGSVSTLKIQRTQQEDSAVYLCASSLERGSYEQYFGPGTRLTVT.